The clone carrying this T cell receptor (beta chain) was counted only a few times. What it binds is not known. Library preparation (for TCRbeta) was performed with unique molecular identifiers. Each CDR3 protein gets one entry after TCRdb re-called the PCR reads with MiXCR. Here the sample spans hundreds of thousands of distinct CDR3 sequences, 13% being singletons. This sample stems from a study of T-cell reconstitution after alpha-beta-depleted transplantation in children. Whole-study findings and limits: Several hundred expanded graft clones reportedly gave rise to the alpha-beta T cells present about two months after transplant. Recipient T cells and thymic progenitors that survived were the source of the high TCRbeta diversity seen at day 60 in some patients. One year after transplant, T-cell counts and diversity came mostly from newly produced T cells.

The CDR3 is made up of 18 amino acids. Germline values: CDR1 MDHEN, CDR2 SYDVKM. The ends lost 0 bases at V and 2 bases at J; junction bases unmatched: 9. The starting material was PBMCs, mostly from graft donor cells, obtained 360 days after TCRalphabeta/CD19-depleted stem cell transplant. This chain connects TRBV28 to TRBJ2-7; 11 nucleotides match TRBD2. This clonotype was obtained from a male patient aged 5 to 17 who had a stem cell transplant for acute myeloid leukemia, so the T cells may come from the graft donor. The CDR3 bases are TGTGCCAGCAGTTTATGGCCTAGCGGGGGGCGTACTCCCTACGAGCAGTACTTC. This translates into CASSLWPSGGRTPYEQYF.